These 23 T cell receptor beta chains were sequenced from one sample in a study of spatial heterogeneity in lung cancer. The time point: sample taken at primary tumor resection. Unsorted whole RNA from tumor, nontumor lung or frozen PBMC underwent sequencing. TCRdb used MiXCR to reprocess the 5' RACE reads, holding one entry per CDR3 protein. Of around 4,800 distinct CDR3 sequences in the sample, 16% were seen once. The sequencing here drew on PBMCs, taken at surgery. These receptors originate from a male donor with early-stage non-small cell lung cancer.

In this sample, this clonotype is medium-sized. The chain links TRBV7-8 to TRBJ2-1; 9 nucleotides agree with TRBD2. The CDR3 is made up of 17 amino acids. The ends lost 2 bases at V and 2 bases at J; junction bases unmatched: 7. Germline V gene lookup returns CDR1 SGHVS and CDR2 FQNEAQ. The CDR3 bases are TGTGCCAGCAGCTTAAGTTTGCGGGGGGGCACCTACAATGAGCAGTTCTTC. Translated, it gives CASSLSLRGGTYNEQFF.

This clonotype is medium-sized (0.01 to 0.1%) by share. V is TRBV7-9 and J is TRBJ1-2; D remains unclear. Germline V CDR1 and CDR2: SEHNR, FQNEAQ (reference sequence). V dropped 7 bases and J dropped 1 base, with 10 bases sitting between them. The CDR3 runs to 13 residues. The CDR3 region has the DNA TGTGCCAGCACCGACTTTGATAACTATGGCTACACCTTC. Translating it yields CASTDFDNYGYTF.

This clonotype is labeled medium-sized. The gene calls are TRBV7-9 and TRBJ1-1; possibly TRBD1 for D (6 bases). The CDR3 runs 14 residues. Germline V gene lookup returns CDR1 SEHNR and CDR2 FQNEAQ (reference sequence). Between the trimmed V and J ends, which lost 1 base and 7 bases, there was a span of 13 bases. This CDR3 reads CASSLGTVKFEAFF. The CDR3 bases are TGTGCCAGCAGCTTAGGGACAGTTAAATTTGAAGCTTTCTTT.

The chain combines TRBV23-1 with TRBJ2-7; D possibly corresponds to TRBD1 (5 bases). TRBV23-1 is given ORF status, its function remaining uncertain. This CDR3 spans 16 amino acids. V lost 0 bases, J lost 6 bases, and 18 bases lay in between. CDR3: CASSQSLGRVLLEQYF. For the CDR3, the DNA is TGCGCCAGCAGTCAATCCCTGGGCAGGGTCCTTCTCGAGCAGTACTTC.

The chain is built from TRBV9 and TRBJ2-7; 12 bases fit TRBD1. Germline-derived CDR1 and CDR2 are SGDLS and YYNGEE. Trimming at V came to 4 bases and at J to 6 bases, leaving 8 bases not matched to a gene. This CDR3 contains 15 residues. CDR3 sequence: CASSPRDRGRFEQYF. CDR3 DNA sequence: TGTGCCAGCAGCCCCCGGGACAGGGGGCGGTTCGAGCAGTACTTC.

By its share, this clonotype is medium-sized. The chain links TRBV7-8 to TRBJ2-1; D unresolved. CDR1 and CDR2 (germline): SGHVS, FQNEAQ. Trimming removed 1 base from V and 4 bases from J, with 11 bases in between. The CDR3 contains 15 residues. The CDR3 region is CASSLVSPRYNEQFF. In DNA form, the CDR3 reads TGTGCCAGCAGCTTAGTTAGCCCCCGATACAATGAGCAGTTCTTC.

This clonotype is labeled medium-sized. The chain couples TRBV20-1 to TRBJ1-2; D ambiguous. Trimming removed 7 bases from V and 3 bases from J, with 15 bases in between. From germline, CDR1 is DFQATT and CDR2 SNEGSKA (reference sequence). The CDR3 contains 13 residues. The DNA for the CDR3 is TGCAGTGATTTTGCCGGGCCCGACTATGGCTACACCTTC. Residues: CSDFAGPDYGYTF.

The J gene is TRBJ2-3, the V gene TRBV20-1; D is tentatively TRBD1 or TRBD2 (5 bases each). The CDR3 extends over 14 amino acids. Trimming shortened V by 3 bases and J by 2 bases, and 12 bases separated the two germline ends. Looked up from germline, CDR1 is DFQATT and CDR2 is SNEGSKA (reference sequence). The CDR3 here is CSASTGTNTDTQYF. The DNA of the CDR3 is TGCAGTGCTAGCACCGGGACGAACACAGATACGCAGTATTTT.

This CDR3 is CSGSERGTSTDTQYF. CDR3 DNA sequence: TGCAGTGGTTCCGAACGGGGGACGAGCACAGATACGCAGTATTTT. The V call is TRBV20-1, the J call TRBJ2-3; a weak D match, TRBD2 (6 bases). V lost 7 bases and J 0 bases, leaving 17 bases between the germline ends. Germline V gives CDR1 DFQATT, CDR2 SNEGSKA (reference sequence). The CDR3 is 15 amino acids.

This rearrangement joins TRBV7-2 to TRBJ2-7; TRBD2 agrees at 8 bases. Germline V lookup: CDR1 SGHTA, CDR2 FQGNSA. The CDR3 runs to 14 residues. The junction had 5 bases not matched to a gene; V was cut back by 3 bases and J by 4 bases. The CDR3 region is CASSLAGGGYEQYF. CDR3 coding DNA: TGTGCCAGCAGCTTGGCGGGAGGAGGGTACGAGCAGTACTTC.

By sample share, this clonotype is medium-sized. The junction does not match germline at one end; this may be a read error. The gene calls are TRBV7-2 and TRBJ2-5; 7 bases align to TRBD1. This CDR3 spans 13 amino acids. Germline V gene data show CDR1 as SGHTA and CDR2 as FQGNSA. The CDR3 DNA reads as TGTGCCAGCAGCTTAGGTCCGGACAGGAGTTTGGACTTC. Protein sequence: CASSLGPDRSLDF.

This clonotype rates as medium-sized. The gene calls are TRBV7-2 and TRBJ2-5; TRBD2 matches at 9 bases. Germline CDR1 reads SGHTA; CDR2 reads FQGNSA. Germline trimming cut 3 bases from V and 9 bases from J; bases unmatched to any gene: 8. The length of the CDR3 is 14 residues. CDR3 coding DNA: TGTGCCAGCAGCTTCGACTCTAGCGGGGTTTCCCAGTACTTC. Encoded protein: CASSFDSSGVSQYF.

The gene calls are TRBV13 and TRBJ1-6; D perhaps matches TRBD1 (5 bases). The V end lost 0 bases, the J end lost 7 bases, and 10 bases lay between the germline ends. The germline CDR1 and CDR2 sequences are PRHDT and FYEKMQ (reference sequence). This CDR3 comprises 15 residues. This chain's CDR3 is CASSLGGLGNSPLHF. The CDR3 nucleotides read TGTGCCAGCAGCTTAGGGGGGCTCGGGAATTCACCCCTCCACTTT.

This rearrangement joins TRBV20-1 to TRBJ2-3, with D possibly TRBD2 on 6 matching bases. Trimming removed 0 bases at V and 7 bases at J, with 11 bases between. Germline CDR1 is DFQATT and CDR2 is SNEGSKA (reference sequence). The CDR3 spans 13 residues. The CDR3 nucleotides are TGCAGTGCTAGAGATGTGACTAGTTATACGCAGTATTTT. Its translation is CSARDVTSYTQYF.

This clonotype is medium-sized within its sample. The chain couples TRBV4-2 to TRBJ1-2; D is ambiguous. In germline, CDR1 is LGHNA, CDR2 YNFKEQ. The CDR3 is 14 residues long. The V end lost 0 bases, the J end lost 5 bases, and 10 bases lay between the germline ends. The CDR3 DNA is TGTGCCAGCAGCCAAGATCTGGGCTTATATGGCTACACCTTC. This encodes CASSQDLGLYGYTF.

This clonotype ranks as medium-sized. J is TRBJ2-1 and V is TRBV19; the D gene is possibly TRBD2 (5 bases). V was trimmed by 3 bases and J by 1 base, leaving 10 bases between them. CDR1 LNHDA and CDR2 SQIVND come from the germline V gene (reference sequence). The CDR3 covers 15 residues. For the CDR3, the DNA is TGTGCCAGTAGTATGGCGGAGGCATCCTACAATGAGCAGTTCTTC. As protein: CASSMAEASYNEQFF.

This clonotype is categorized as medium-sized. V usage is TRBV29-1 and J usage is TRBJ2-5; 8 bases are a match to TRBD2. CDR3 length: 13 residues. Germline V gene data show CDR1 as SQVTM and CDR2 as ANQGSEA. The junction had 6 bases not matched to a gene; V was cut back by 4 bases and J by 5 bases. CDR3 residues: CSVGGGPGETQYF. The CDR3, as DNA: TGCAGCGTTGGCGGGGGGCCTGGTGAGACCCAGTACTTC.

V usage is TRBV6-5 and J usage is TRBJ1-6; no firm D call. In germline, CDR1 is MNHEY, CDR2 SVGAGI. The CDR3 is 12 amino acids. V lost 6 bases and J 8 bases, leaving 8 bases between the germline ends. The CDR3 DNA reads TGTGCCAGCAGCCGGGAACATTCACCCCTCCACTTT. It codes for CASSREHSPLHF.

This clonotype was counted a few times. V usage is TRBV28 and J usage is TRBJ2-1; a possible D gene is TRBD1 (6 bases). The CDR3 contains 16 residues. Trimming took 6 bases from V and 2 from J, leaving 17 bases between them. Germline CDR1 MDHEN, CDR2 SYDVKM. The CDR3 loop is CASSSAGTNTYNEQFF. CDR3 DNA: TGTGCCAGCAGCTCTGCCGGGACAAATACCTACAATGAGCAGTTCTTC.

This clonotype is labeled medium-sized. This chain connects TRBV11-2 to TRBJ1-2; maybe TRBD1 (6 bases). In germline, CDR1 is SGHAT, CDR2 FQNNGV. V gave up 2 bases and J gave up 4 bases, with 14 bases separating them. CDR3 length: 15 amino acids. The CDR3 reads CASSLPGQLVYGYTF. CDR3 DNA sequence: TGTGCCAGCAGCTTACCCGGACAGCTTGTCTATGGCTACACCTTC.

As regards this clonotype: The junction departs from germline at one end; a sequencing error may be responsible. The V call is TRBV29-1, the J call TRBJ2-5; the D is unclear. Germline V CDR1 and CDR2: SQVTM, ANQGSEA. CDR3 size: 12 residues. For the CDR3, the DNA is TGCAGCGTTCCACGATCCCAAGGGACCCAGTACTTC. It translates to CSVPRSQGTQYF.

This clonotype is termed medium-sized. The chain joins TRBV7-2 to TRBJ2-3; tentatively, D is TRBD2 (7 bases). Germline CDR1 reads SGHTA; CDR2 reads FQGNSA. The CDR3 runs 16 residues. Trimming took 5 bases from V and 1 from J, leaving 16 bases between them. This CDR3 is CASSPTLGGRTDTQYF. Here the CDR3 DNA reads TGTGCCAGCAGCCCCACCTTGGGGGGGCGCACAGATACGCAGTATTTT. The full variable domain, its missing parts supplied by reference TRBV7-2 and TRBJ2-3, is GAGVSQSPSNKVTEKGKDVELRCDPISGHTALYWYRQSLGQGLEFLIYFQGNSAPDKSGLPSDRFSAERTGGSVSTLTIQRTQQEDSAVYLCASSPTLGGRTDTQYFGPGTRLTVL.

This clonotype was detected ten times or more. The chain links TRBV7-2 to TRBJ2-5, with a weak D call TRBD2 (5 bases). The CDR3 contains 16 residues. Germline assignment: CDR1 SGHTA and CDR2 FQGNSA. Trimming left V 3 bases short and J 4 bases short, with 18 bases between. DNA for the CDR3: TGTGCCAGCAGCTTTGGGCTAGCCCTTTCGACAGAGACCCAGTACTTC. Translated: CASSFGLALSTETQYF.